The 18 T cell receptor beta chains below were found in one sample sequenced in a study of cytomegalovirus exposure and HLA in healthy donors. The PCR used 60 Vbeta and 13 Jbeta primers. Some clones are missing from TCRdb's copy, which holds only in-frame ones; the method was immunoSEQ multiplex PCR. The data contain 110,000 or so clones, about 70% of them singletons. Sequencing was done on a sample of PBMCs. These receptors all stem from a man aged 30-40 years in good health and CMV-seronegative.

This chain's CDR3 is CASSQGQGWVPEQYF. The CDR3 nucleotides are TGCGCCAGCAGCCAGGGACAGGGGTGGGTTCCTGAGCAGTACTTC. The gene calls are TRBV5-1 and TRBJ2-7; 10 nucleotides line up with TRBD1. After removal of 4 bases from V and 7 bases from J, the junction contained 11 bases not matched to a gene. This CDR3 comprises 15 residues. Germline lookup yields CDR1 SGHRS and CDR2 YFSETQ. The full variable domain, rest sourced from reference TRBV5-1 and TRBJ2-7, is KAGVTQTPRYLIKTRGQQVTLSCSPISGHRSVSWYQQTPGQGLQFLFEYFSETQRNKGNFPGRFSGRQFSNSRSEMNVSTLELGDSALYLCASSQGQGWVPEQYFGPGTRLTVT.

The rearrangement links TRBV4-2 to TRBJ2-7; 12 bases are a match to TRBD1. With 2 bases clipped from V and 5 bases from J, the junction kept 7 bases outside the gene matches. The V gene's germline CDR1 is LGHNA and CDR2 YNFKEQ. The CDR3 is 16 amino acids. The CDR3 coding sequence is TGTGCCAGCAGCCAAATCATAGGGACAGGGGGCGACGAGCAGTACTTC. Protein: CASSQIIGTGGDEQYF.

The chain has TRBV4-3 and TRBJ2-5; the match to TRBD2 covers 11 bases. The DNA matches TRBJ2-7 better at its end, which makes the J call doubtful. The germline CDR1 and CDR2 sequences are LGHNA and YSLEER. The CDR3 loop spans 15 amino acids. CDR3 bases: TGCGCCAGCAGCCACGTAGGACTAGCGGGTGACGAGCAGTACTTC. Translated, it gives CASSHVGLAGDEQYF.

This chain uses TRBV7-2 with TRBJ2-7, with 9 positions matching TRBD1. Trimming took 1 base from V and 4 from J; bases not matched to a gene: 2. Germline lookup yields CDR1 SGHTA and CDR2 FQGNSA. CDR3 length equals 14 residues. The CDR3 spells CASSLVGTGYEQYF. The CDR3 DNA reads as TGTGCCAGCAGCTTAGTTGGGACAGGGTACGAGCAGTACTTC. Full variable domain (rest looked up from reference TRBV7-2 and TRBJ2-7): GAGVSQSPSNKVTEKGKDVELRCDPISGHTALYWYRQSLGQGLEFLIYFQGNSAPDKSGLPSDRFSAERTGGSVSTLTIQRTQQEDSAVYLCASSLVGTGYEQYFGPGTRLTVT.

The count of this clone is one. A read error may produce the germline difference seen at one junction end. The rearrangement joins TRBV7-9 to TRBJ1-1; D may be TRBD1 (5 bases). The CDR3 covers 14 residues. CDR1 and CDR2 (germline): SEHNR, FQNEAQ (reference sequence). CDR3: CTSSLPGGDTEAFF. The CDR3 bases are TGTACCAGCAGCCTGCCCGGGGGGGACACTGAAGCTTTCTTT.

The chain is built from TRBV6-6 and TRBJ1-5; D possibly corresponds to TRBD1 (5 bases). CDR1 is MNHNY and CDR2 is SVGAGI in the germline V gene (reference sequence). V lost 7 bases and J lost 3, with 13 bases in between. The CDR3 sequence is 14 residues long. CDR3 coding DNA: TGTGCCAGCAACATTGACAGTCTCAATCAGCCCCAGCATTTT. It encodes CASNIDSLNQPQHF.

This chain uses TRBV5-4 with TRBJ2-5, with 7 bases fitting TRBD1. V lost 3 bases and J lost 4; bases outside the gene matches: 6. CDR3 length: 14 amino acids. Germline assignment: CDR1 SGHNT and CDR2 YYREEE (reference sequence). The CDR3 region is CASSSTGVGETQYF. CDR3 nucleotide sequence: TGTGCCAGCAGCTCCACAGGGGTGGGAGAGACCCAGTACTTC.

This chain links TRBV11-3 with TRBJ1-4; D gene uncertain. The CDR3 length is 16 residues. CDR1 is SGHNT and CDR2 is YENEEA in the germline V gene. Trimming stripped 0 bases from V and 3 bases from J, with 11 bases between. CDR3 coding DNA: TGTGCCAGCAGCTTAGACGGTCTCAAACCTAATGAAAAACTGTTTTTT. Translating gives CASSLDGLKPNEKLFF.

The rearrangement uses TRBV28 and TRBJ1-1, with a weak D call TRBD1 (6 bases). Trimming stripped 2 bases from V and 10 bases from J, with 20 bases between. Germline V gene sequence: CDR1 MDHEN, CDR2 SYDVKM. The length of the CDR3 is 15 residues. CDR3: CASSLGYRGGQGAFF. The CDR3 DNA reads TGTGCCAGCAGTTTAGGGTACCGTGGGGGCCAGGGAGCTTTCTTT.

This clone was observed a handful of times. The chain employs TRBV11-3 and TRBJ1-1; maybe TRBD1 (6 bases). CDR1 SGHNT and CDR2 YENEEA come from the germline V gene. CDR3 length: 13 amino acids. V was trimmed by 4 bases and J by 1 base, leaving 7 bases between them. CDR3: CASSSTGNTEAFF. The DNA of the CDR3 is TGTGCCAGCAGCTCGACAGGGAACACTGAAGCTTTCTTT.

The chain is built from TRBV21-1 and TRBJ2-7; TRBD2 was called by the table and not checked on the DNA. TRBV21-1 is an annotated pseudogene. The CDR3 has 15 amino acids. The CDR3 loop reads CASSSLGLAGSEQYF. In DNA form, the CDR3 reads TGTGCCAGCAGCTCCCTGGGACTAGCGGGGAGCGAGCAGTACTTC.

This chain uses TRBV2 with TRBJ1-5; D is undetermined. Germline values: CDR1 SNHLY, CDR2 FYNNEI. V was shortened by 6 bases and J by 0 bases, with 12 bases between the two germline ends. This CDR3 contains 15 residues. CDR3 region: CASRKQDYSNQPQHF. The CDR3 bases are TGTGCCAGCAGAAAGCAGGACTATAGCAATCAGCCCCAGCATTTT.

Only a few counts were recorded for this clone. CDR3: CASSYPGQPQHF. CDR3 sequence (DNA): TGTGCCAGCAGTTACCCAGGTCAGCCCCAGCATTTT. The J gene is TRBJ1-5, the V gene TRBV6-5, with D hard to call. The V and J ends lost 2 bases and 6 bases respectively, with 5 bases between them. The CDR3 extends over 12 amino acids. The germline gives CDR1 MNHEY, CDR2 SVGAGI.

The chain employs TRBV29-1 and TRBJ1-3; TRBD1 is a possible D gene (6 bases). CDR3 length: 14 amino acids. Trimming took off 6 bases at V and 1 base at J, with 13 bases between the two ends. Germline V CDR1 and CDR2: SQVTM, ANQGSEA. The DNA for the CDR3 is TGCAGCGTCCTATTTACAGGGTCTGGAAACACCATATATTTT. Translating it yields CSVLFTGSGNTIYF.

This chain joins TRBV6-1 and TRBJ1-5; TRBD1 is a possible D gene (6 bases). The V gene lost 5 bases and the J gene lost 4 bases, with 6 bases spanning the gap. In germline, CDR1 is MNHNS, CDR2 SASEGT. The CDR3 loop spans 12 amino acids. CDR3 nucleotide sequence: TGTGCCAGCAGTACAGGGAATCAGCCCCAGCATTTT. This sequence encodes CASSTGNQPQHF.

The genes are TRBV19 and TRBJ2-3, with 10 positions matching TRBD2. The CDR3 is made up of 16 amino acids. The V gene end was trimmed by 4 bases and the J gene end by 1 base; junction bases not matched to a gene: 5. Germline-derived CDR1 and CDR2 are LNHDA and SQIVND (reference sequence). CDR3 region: CASSTSLAGGTDTQYF. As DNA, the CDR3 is TGTGCCAGTAGTACTTCCCTAGCGGGAGGCACAGATACGCAGTATTTT.

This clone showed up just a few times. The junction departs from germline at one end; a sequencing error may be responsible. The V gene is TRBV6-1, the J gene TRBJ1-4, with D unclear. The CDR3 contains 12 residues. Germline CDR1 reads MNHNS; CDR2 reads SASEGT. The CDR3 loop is CASSKSNQKLFF. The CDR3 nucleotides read TGTGCCAGCAGTAAGAGTAATCAAAAACTGTTTTTT.

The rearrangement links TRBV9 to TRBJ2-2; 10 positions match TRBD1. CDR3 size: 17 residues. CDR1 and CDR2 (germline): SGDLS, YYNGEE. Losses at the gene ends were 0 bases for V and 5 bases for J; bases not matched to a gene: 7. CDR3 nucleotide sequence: TGTGCCAGCAGCGTAGCTTTCGTGGACAGGGGGACCGGGGAGCTGTTTTTT. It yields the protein CASSVAFVDRGTGELFF.